A selection of T cell receptor beta chains follows, all from one sample in a study of CD8+CD57+ T cells in acquired aplastic anemia. Each CDR3 protein is one row after TCRdb ran MiXCR on the reads. Here the sample spans about 150,000 distinct CDR3 sequences, about 50% being singletons. The sample taken for sequencing was sorted CD4+, CD8+, or CD8+CD57+ T cells (not recorded which) from PBMCs. These receptors were obtained from a human donor with aplastic anemia. The CDR3 runs from the conserved cysteine through the conserved F or W. D genes are given only for firm matches. Size is stated for part of the rows, as once, few or many counts, or as a class when the clone is expanded.

J gene | D gene | clone size | V gene | CDR3 protein | CDR3 DNA
TRBJ2-2 | - | many | TRBV2 | CASIPFLGTNTGELFF | TGTGCCAGCATACCCTTTCTGGGAACGAACACCGGGGAGCTGTTTTTT
TRBJ1-3 | - | many | TRBV2 | CASSVGLNSGNTIYF | TGTGCCAGCAGTGTGGGACTTAACTCTGGAAACACCATATATTTT
TRBJ1-3 | TRBD1 | few | TRBV24-1 | CATSDPGTGHTIYF | TGTGCCACCAGTGATCCCGGGACAGGACACACCATATATTTT
TRBJ2-1 | - | - | TRBV24-1 | CATSDSTGKTYNEQFF | TGTGCCACCAGTGATTCGACAGGAAAGACCTACAATGAGCAGTTCTTC
TRBJ2-7 | TRBD1 | - | TRBV20-1 | CSARASGTVSEQYF | TGCAGTGCTAGGGCTTCGGGGACAGTCTCCGAGCAGTACTTC
TRBJ2-7 | TRBD2 | - | TRBV19 | CASSPTGGRGYEQYF | TGTGCCAGTAGTCCCACGGGAGGGAGGGGCTACGAGCAGTACTTC
TRBJ1-6 | - | - | TRBV2 | CASRGAEGRVSPLHF | TGTGCCAGCAGGGGGGCCGAGGGGAGGGTTTCACCCCTCCACTTT
TRBJ1-4 | - | few | TRBV7-9 | CASSLEPLTVTNEKLFF | TGTGCCAGCAGCTTAGAACCATTAACAGTAACTAATGAAAAACTGTTTTTT
TRBJ1-5 | - | many | TRBV7-3 | CASSLTPRSNQPQHF | TGTGCCAGCAGCTTAACCCCTCGTAGCAATCAGCCCCAGCATTTT
TRBJ2-7 | TRBD1 | once | TRBV24-1 | CATSDVTGDAYEQYF | TGTGCCACCAGTGATGTGACAGGGGACGCCTACGAGCAGTACTTC
TRBJ1-6 | - | - | TRBV5-1 | CASSLIQGPNSPLHF | TGCGCCAGCAGCTTGATTCAGGGGCCAAATTCACCCCTCCACTTT
TRBJ1-5 | - | - | TRBV2 | CASSDGRGHQPQHF | TGTGCCAGCAGTGACGGCAGGGGCCATCAGCCCCAGCATTTT
TRBJ2-7 | TRBD2 | many | TRBV14 | CASSQTSNEQYF | TGTGCCAGCAGCCAGACTAGCAACGAGCAGTACTTC
TRBJ2-1 | - | - | TRBV7-8 | CASSLAGPGYNEQFF | TGTGCCAGCAGCTTAGCGGGCCCAGGCTACAATGAGCAGTTCTTC
TRBJ1-2 | - | - | TRBV15 | CATSSWDKSYGYTF | TGTGCCACCAGCAGCTGGGACAAGAGCTATGGCTACACCTTC
TRBJ2-5 | TRBD2 | many | TRBV13 | CASSFRTSGGAGETQYF | TGTGCCAGCAGCTTTCGGACTAGCGGGGGGGCCGGAGAGACCCAGTACTTC
TRBJ2-2 | TRBD2 | many | TRBV10-3 | CAISDLGLAGGPGFTGELFF | TGTGCCATCAGTGATCTAGGGCTAGCGGGGGGGCCTGGTTTCACCGGGGAGCTGTTTTTT
TRBJ2-7 | TRBD2 | - | TRBV9 | CASSTGTSGAATYEQYF | TGTGCCAGCAGCACAGGGACTAGCGGGGCGGCCACCTACGAGCAGTACTTC